What follows describes a single TCR beta chain. No cognate antigen has been identified for it. There are no base qualities to consult, and no much larger clone falls within one base. From its cysteine to its phenylalanine, the CDR3 spans 15 amino acids. Only the CDR3 portion is preserved as DNA: 45 bases, with reading frame beginning at the first base. Ends trimmed: V by 6 bases, J by 10 bases; bases unmatched to a gene: 7. The germline V gene (reference sequence) supplies CDR1 MNHEY and CDR2 SMNVEV. The source of the sample is a study of technical replicates of blood from several donors listed by TCRdb under 2017. The library came from the immunoSEQ multiplex PCR assay. This immuneACCESS table, as held by TCRdb, lists in-frame sequences with V and J called but not all clones. Of the missing ones, under half trace to an unresolved V gene in checked studies; the others have no known cause. For this sample there are around 61,000 clones; about 97% appear just once. The leading ten clones occupy about 0.2% of the sample.

The specimen was T cells isolated from PBMCs. The clonotype comes from a human donor in good health. This receptor chain uses TRBV27 and TRBJ2-1, and 15 junction bases match TRBD2. The nucleotides are TGTGCCAGCAGAATCGGGACTAGCGGGAGGATGGAGCAGTTCTTC. Its amino acids are CASRIGTSGRMEQFF.